These 26 T cell receptor beta chains share one sample of origin, sequenced in a study of shared clonotypes between healthy human individuals. The repertoire was sequenced with immunoSEQ multiplex PCR; TCRdb's copy has only in-frame clones and lacks some. Seen here are approximately 2.5 million clones, just over 90% observed once, and the top ten hold over 0.12%. Sequencing input: naive CD4+ T cells sorted from blood. The subset denotes: CD45RA+ positively selected. These receptors were collected from a man in his late teens or twenties in good health.

J is TRBJ1-3 and V is TRBV18; D gene ambiguous. This CDR3 contains 15 residues. The ends were cut back, 0 bases at V and 3 bases at J, with 9 bases in the middle. In germline, CDR1 is KGHSH, CDR2 LQKENI. The CDR3 protein is CASSPPSQSGNTIYF. The DNA of the CDR3 is TGTGCCAGCTCACCACCGAGTCAAAGTGGAAACACCATATATTTT.

V and J are TRBV19 and TRBJ2-5; 12 bases line up with TRBD1. Germline lookup yields CDR1 LNHDA and CDR2 SQIVND (reference sequence). This CDR3 is built from 15 residues. V trimming: 5 bases; J trimming: 6 bases; junction bases outside the gene matches: 7. In DNA form, the CDR3 reads TGTGCCAGTAGTTTGGGGACAGGGGGCACAAAGACCCAGTACTTC. As protein: CASSLGTGGTKTQYF. Supplemented by reference TRBV19 and TRBJ2-5, the full variable domain reads DGGITQSPKYLFRKEGQNVTLSCEQNLNHDAMYWYRQDPGQGLRLIYYSQIVNDFQKGDIAEGYSVSREKKESFPLTVTSAQKNPTAFYLCASSLGTGGTKTQYFGPGTRLLVL.

V is TRBV5-1 and J is TRBJ2-5; the match to TRBD1 covers 8 bases. The J segment lost 1 base and the V segment lost 5 bases, leaving 4 bases of the junction unmatched. The CDR3 is 14 residues long. The germline CDR1 and CDR2 sequences are SGHRS and YFSETQ. The CDR3 coding sequence is TGCGCCAGCAGACTAGGACAGGGCCAAGAGACCCAGTACTTC. Protein sequence: CASRLGQGQETQYF. Filled out from reference TRBV5-1 and TRBJ2-5, the complete variable domain reads KAGVTQTPRYLIKTRGQQVTLSCSPISGHRSVSWYQQTPGQGLQFLFEYFSETQRNKGNFPGRFSGRQFSNSRSEMNVSTLELGDSALYLCASRLGQGQETQYFGPGTRLLVL.

This chain joins TRBV6-4 and TRBJ1-3; perhaps TRBD1 as D (5 bases). The CDR3 loop spans 15 amino acids. V was shortened by 3 bases and J by 4 bases, with 13 bases between the two germline ends. CDR1 and CDR2 from the germline V gene are MRHNA and SNTAGT. CDR3 region: CASSDWGLRGNTIYF. The CDR3 nucleotides read TGTGCCAGCAGTGATTGGGGCCTTCGGGGAAACACCATATATTTT.

The V and J genes are TRBV7-9 and TRBJ1-4; possibly TRBD1 for D (5 bases). The V end lost 1 base, the J end lost 0 bases, and 15 bases lay between the germline ends. The length of the CDR3 is 18 residues. CDR1 SEHNR and CDR2 FQNEAQ come from the germline V gene (reference sequence). CDR3 amino acids: CASSLVPGRAATNEKLFF. The CDR3 bases are TGTGCCAGCAGCTTAGTCCCGGGCAGGGCAGCAACTAATGAAAAACTGTTTTTT.

The chain uses TRBV28 and TRBJ2-3; the match to TRBD1 covers 9 bases. V was clipped by 4 bases and J by 5 bases; unmatched bases: 7. CDR1 MDHEN and CDR2 SYDVKM come from the germline V gene. The CDR3 has 15 amino acids. The CDR3 sequence is CASSSPGQGGDTQYF. CDR3 DNA sequence: TGTGCCAGCAGTTCCCCGGGACAGGGTGGAGATACGCAGTATTTT.

This sequence joins TRBV28 and TRBJ1-3, with D uncertain. The CDR3 extends over 14 amino acids. Germline CDR1 is MDHEN and CDR2 is SYDVKM. Trimming pared 7 bases from V and 0 bases from J, leaving 10 bases between. This CDR3 is CASTPSNSGNTIYF. The CDR3 nucleotides read TGTGCCAGCACACCTAGTAACTCTGGAAACACCATATATTTT.

The gene calls are TRBV7-3 and TRBJ1-3, with 8 positions matching TRBD1. V trimming: 5 bases; J trimming: 4 bases; junction bases outside the gene matches: 7. Germline CDR1 SGHTA, CDR2 FQGTGA. The CDR3 spans 15 residues. The CDR3 sequence: CASSPPGGPGNTIYF. In DNA, the CDR3 is TGTGCCAGCAGCCCGCCAGGGGGCCCGGGAAACACCATATATTTT.

As for this clone: Other DNA sequences in the sample encode the same CDR3. The gene calls are TRBV5-6 and TRBJ2-5; no clear D gene. This CDR3 has 11 residues. From germline, CDR1 is SGHDT and CDR2 YYEEEE. V was shortened by 2 bases and J by 5 bases, with 4 bases between the two germline ends. The CDR3 sequence: CASSFSETQYF. The DNA for the CDR3 is TGTGCCAGCAGCTTTTCGGAGACCCAGTACTTC.

The V and J genes are TRBV5-4 and TRBJ1-2, with D unresolved. This CDR3 spans 12 amino acids. V was trimmed by 4 bases and J by 6 bases, leaving 10 bases between them. The germline gives CDR1 SGHNT, CDR2 YYREEE (reference sequence). CDR3 sequence reads: CASSAGYDGYTF. For the CDR3, the DNA is TGTGCCAGCAGCGCCGGGTATGATGGCTACACCTTC.

This rearrangement joins TRBV5-1 to TRBJ2-7; 9 bases map to TRBD1. The CDR3 is 16 residues long. The ends lost 7 bases at V and 2 bases at J; junction bases unmatched: 13. Germline V gene lookup returns CDR1 SGHRS and CDR2 YFSETQ. The CDR3 spells CASATGRGQGTYEQYF. DNA of the CDR3: TGCGCCAGCGCCACGGGTAGGGGACAGGGAACCTACGAGCAGTACTTC.

The chain couples TRBV4-2 to TRBJ2-1; the D call may be TRBD1 or TRBD2 (5 bases each). CDR3 length equals 16 residues. V dropped 4 bases and J dropped 0 bases, with 13 bases sitting between them. Germline CDR1 LGHNA, CDR2 YNFKEQ. The CDR3: CASSREGISSYNEQFF. The DNA of the CDR3 is TGTGCCAGCAGCCGCGAGGGGATAAGCTCCTACAATGAGCAGTTCTTC.

J is TRBJ2-6 and V is TRBV5-1; D gene ambiguous. V lost 5 bases, J lost 4 bases, and 4 bases lay in between. CDR3 length equals 12 residues. The germline V gene encodes CDR1 SGHRS and CDR2 YFSETQ. CDR3 in amino acids: CASSYGANVLTF. The CDR3 nucleotides are TGCGCCAGCAGTTACGGGGCCAACGTCCTGACTTTC.

Regarding this clone: The sample carries other DNA sequences with the same CDR3. The chain recombines TRBV30 with TRBJ2-7; D gene uncertain. V was trimmed by 2 bases and J by 0 bases, leaving 8 bases between them. The CDR3 is 13 amino acids. The germline gives CDR1 GTSNPN, CDR2 SVGIG (reference sequence). The CDR3 DNA is TGTGCCTGGAGTAGGCAACCCTCCTACGAGCAGTACTTC. This encodes CAWSRQPSYEQYF.

This chain links TRBV2 with TRBJ2-7; a weak D match, TRBD2 (5 bases). Deletions cut 7 bases from V and 0 bases from J, with 16 bases between. The CDR3 length is 15 residues. Germline V CDR1 and CDR2: SNHLY, FYNNEI. CDR3 sequence reads: CASTSQATISYEQYF. As DNA, the CDR3 is TGTGCCAGCACCAGCCAAGCGACTATCTCCTACGAGCAGTACTTC.

The chain combines TRBV18 with TRBJ2-5; D is unclear. Trimming removed 6 bases at V and 5 bases at J, with 10 bases between. Germline CDR1 and CDR2: KGHSH and LQKENI. The length of the CDR3 is 12 residues. This CDR3 reads CASSKRAETQYF. Here the CDR3 DNA reads TGTGCCAGCTCTAAGAGAGCGGAGACCCAGTACTTC. Full variable domain (outside the CDR3, taken from reference TRBV18 and TRBJ2-5): NAGVMQNPRHLVRRRGQEARLRCSPMKGHSHVYWYRQLPEEGLKFMVYLQKENIIDESGMPKERFSAEFPKEGPSILRIQQVVRGDSAAYFCASSKRAETQYFGPGTRLLVL.

Remarks on this clone: Other DNA sequences in this specimen translate into the identical CDR3. The chain recombines TRBV2 with TRBJ2-7; 9 nucleotides agree with TRBD2. Germline assignment: CDR1 SNHLY and CDR2 FYNNEI. The CDR3 extends over 14 amino acids. V lost 5 bases, J lost 4 bases, and 6 bases stayed unmatched. CDR3 loop: CASSTAGGPYEQYF. For the CDR3, the DNA is TGTGCCAGCAGTACGGCGGGGGGGCCTTACGAGCAGTACTTC.

The chain carries TRBV7-6 and TRBJ2-7, with 12 bases aligning to TRBD1. Germline V CDR1 and CDR2: SGHVS, FNYEAQ. The CDR3 spans 14 residues. Trimming took 5 bases from V and 6 from J; bases not matched to a gene: 5. The CDR3, as DNA: TGTGCCAGCAGCCCGGGACAGGGGGCGAGCGAGCAGTACTTC. Protein: CASSPGQGASEQYF.

This clone appeared once. This chain connects TRBV9 to TRBJ2-2; either TRBD1 or TRBD2 may fit D (7 bases each). Germline lookup yields CDR1 SGDLS and CDR2 YYNGEE. The CDR3 consists of 15 residues. Trimming removed 4 bases from V and 5 bases from J, with 15 bases in between. Written as DNA, the CDR3 is TGTGCCAGCAGCCCCAGGGAGGGGGCGACCGGGGAGCTGTTTTTT. The encoded protein is CASSPREGATGELFF.

This chain connects TRBV11-2 to TRBJ2-7, with D possibly being TRBD1 (6 bases). The CDR3 is 15 residues long. Germline CDR1 and CDR2: SGHAT and FQNNGV. The V end lost 5 bases, the J end lost 0 bases, and 14 bases lay between the germline ends. CDR3 protein: CASSVRRTDSYEQYF. CDR3 coding DNA: TGTGCCAGCAGCGTCCGGAGGACAGACTCCTACGAGCAGTACTTC.

The CDR3 nucleotides read TGCGCCAGCAGCGGACGGGGGGGCGTGAAGGACAATGAGCAGTTCTTC. Encoded protein: CASSGRGGVKDNEQFF. The chain recombines TRBV5-1 with TRBJ2-1, with 8 bases identical to TRBD2. The CDR3 consists of 16 residues. V dropped 4 bases and J dropped 5; count of bases not matched to a gene: 11. Germline CDR1 reads SGHRS; CDR2 reads YFSETQ.

The chain is built from TRBV2 and TRBJ2-1; 13 bases line up with TRBD2. J gave up 4 bases and V 6 bases, and 9 bases lay outside the gene matches. The CDR3 runs 17 residues. Germline CDR1 SNHLY, CDR2 FYNNEI. The CDR3 reads CASRADLLAGGYNEQFF. Here the CDR3 DNA reads TGTGCCAGCAGAGCCGACCTACTAGCGGGAGGGTACAATGAGCAGTTCTTC.

The rearrangement joins TRBV7-9 to TRBJ1-3, with TRBD1 matching 8 bases. V shed 4 bases and J 4 bases; nucleotides not matched to a gene: 3. CDR3 length equals 14 residues. Germline values: CDR1 SEHNR, CDR2 FQNEAQ (reference sequence). Here the CDR3 reads CASSSTGAGNTIYF. In DNA, the CDR3 is TGTGCCAGCAGCTCGACAGGGGCAGGAAACACCATATATTTT. Full variable domain (rest looked up from reference TRBV7-9 and TRBJ1-3): DTGVSQNPRHKITKRGQNVTFRCDPISEHNRLYWYRQTLGQGPEFLTYFQNEAQLEKSRLLSDRFSAERPKGSFSTLEIQRTEQGDSAMYLCASSSTGAGNTIYFGEGSWLTVV.

The genes are TRBV18 and TRBJ1-1; D may be TRBD1 (5 bases). CDR1 and CDR2 (germline): KGHSH, LQKENI. The V and J ends lost 6 bases and 4 bases respectively, with 12 bases between them. CDR3 length equals 13 residues. The CDR3 region is CASSARGVTEAFF. The CDR3 DNA follows: TGTGCCAGCTCCGCGCGGGGGGTCACTGAAGCTTTCTTT.

The CDR3 loop is CASRRGFNEQFF. The CDR3 region has the DNA TGTGCCAGCAGGCGGGGCTTTAATGAGCAGTTCTTC. This sequence joins TRBV28 and TRBJ2-1; D possibly corresponds to TRBD2 (6 bases). V lost 6 bases to trimming and J lost 7 bases, with 10 bases between them. Germline V gives CDR1 MDHEN, CDR2 SYDVKM. The CDR3 sequence is 12 residues long.

The chain uses TRBV2 and TRBJ2-3, with TRBD2 matching over 9 bases. CDR3 size: 16 residues. CDR1 is SNHLY and CDR2 is FYNNEI in the germline V gene. Trimming cost V 4 bases and J 1 base; bases outside gene matches: 6. CDR3 amino acids: CASSVRAGGGTDTQYF. Here the CDR3 DNA reads TGTGCCAGCAGTGTAAGAGCGGGAGGAGGCACAGATACGCAGTATTTT.